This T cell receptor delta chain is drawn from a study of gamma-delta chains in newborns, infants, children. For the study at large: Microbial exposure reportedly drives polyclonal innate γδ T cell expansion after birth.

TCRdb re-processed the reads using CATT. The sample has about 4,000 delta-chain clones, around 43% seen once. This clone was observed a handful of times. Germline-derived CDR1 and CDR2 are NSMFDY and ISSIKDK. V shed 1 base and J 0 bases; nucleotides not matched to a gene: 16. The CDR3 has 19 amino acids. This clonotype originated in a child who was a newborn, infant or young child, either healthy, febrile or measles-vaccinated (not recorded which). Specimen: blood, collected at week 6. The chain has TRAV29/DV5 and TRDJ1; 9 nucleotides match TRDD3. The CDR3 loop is CAASPLQGIRPVYTDKLIF. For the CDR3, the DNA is TGTGCAGCAAGCCCGTTGCAGGGGATACGTCCTGTCTACACCGATAAACTCATCTTT.